A single sample is the source of the 25 T cell receptor beta chains below, sequenced in a study of blood T cell repertoires in COVID-19 (dated by TCRdb to the early 2020s). The library was prepared using the immunoSEQ multiplex PCR assay. What TCRdb holds here is the immuneACCESS table cut down to in-frame rearrangements. Part of the clones is not present; checked against another copy, under half of the missing clones reflect an unresolved V gene, and the others are unexplained. The sample profile shows under 200,000 clones; about 88% of them were found once. The ten largest clones add up to 4.9% of the sample. Sequenced material: peripheral blood. These TCRs come from a woman over 75 with acute or convalescent COVID-19.

Concerning this clone itself: Other DNA sequences in this sample translate to the same CDR3. The genes are TRBV7-2 and TRBJ1-5, with no clear D. Germline CDR1 SGHTA, CDR2 FQGNSA. V lost 5 bases to trimming and J lost 3 bases, with 5 bases between them. The CDR3 contains 12 residues. The CDR3 DNA follows: TGTGCCAGCAGCCCCTTCAATCAGCCCCAGCATTTT. As protein: CASSPFNQPQHF. The full variable domain, in which reference TRBV7-2 and TRBJ1-5 provide the parts outside the CDR3, is GAGVSQSPSNKVTEKGKDVELRCDPISGHTALYWYRQSLGQGLEFLIYFQGNSAPDKSGLPSDRFSAERTGGSVSTLTIQRTQQEDSAVYLCASSPFNQPQHFGDGTRLSIL.

This rearrangement joins TRBV27 to TRBJ2-5; 7 bases are shared with TRBD1. The junction had 8 bases not matched to a gene; V was cut back by 4 bases and J by 3 bases. This CDR3 region has 15 residues. Germline loops: CDR1 MNHEY, CDR2 SMNVEV (reference sequence). CDR3 residues: CASSSPGTVKETQYF. The CDR3 DNA sequence: TGTGCCAGCAGTTCACCCGGGACAGTAAAAGAGACCCAGTACTTC.

This chain joins TRBV4-3 and TRBJ1-1; TRBD1 aligns across 12 bases. The germline V gene encodes CDR1 LGHNA and CDR2 YSLEER. V lost 3 bases to trimming and J lost 7 bases; unmatched junction nucleotides: 3. CDR3 length: 14 residues. CDR3 sequence reads: CASSQGQGAFEAFF. DNA for the CDR3: TGCGCCAGCAGCCAGGGACAGGGGGCTTTTGAAGCTTTCTTT.

On this clone itself: A much larger clone is a single base away; this may be a read error. This chain joins TRBV12-3 or TRBV12-4 and TRBJ1-1; 11 bases are a match to TRBD1. V lost 6 bases and J lost 5; bases outside the gene matches: 2. This CDR3 is 13 amino acids long. CDR3 amino acids: CASRGTGGTEAFF. CDR3 nucleotide sequence: TGTGCCAGCAGAGGGACAGGGGGGACTGAAGCTTTCTTT.

V usage is TRBV9 and J usage is TRBJ1-4, with TRBD1 identical over 8 bases. The CDR3 consists of 15 residues. Germline values: CDR1 SGDLS, CDR2 YYNGEE. V shed 0 bases and J 8 bases; nucleotides not matched to a gene: 6. Written as DNA, the CDR3 is TGTGCCAGCAGCGTAGGGGAGACAGGGGCGGAAAAACTGTTTTTT. It is translated as CASSVGETGAEKLFF.

The chain joins TRBV27 to TRBJ1-2; 9 bases line up with TRBD1. V was pared by 2 bases and J by 7 bases, with 5 bases of the junction left unmatched. Germline CDR1 reads MNHEY; CDR2 reads SMNVEV (reference sequence). The CDR3 covers 14 residues. Written as DNA, the CDR3 is TGTGCCAGCAGTTTAGGGACAGGGAGTCGTGGCTACACCTTC. This translates into CASSLGTGSRGYTF.

This clone was counted only a few times. The chain joins TRBV29-1 to TRBJ2-2; D might be TRBD1 (5 bases). The CDR3 loop spans 15 amino acids. Germline CDR1 is SQVTM and CDR2 is ANQGSEA. V lost 5 bases, J lost 6 bases, and 19 bases lay in between. CDR3 sequence reads: CSVKDQTAIPGELFF. The CDR3 bases are TGCAGCGTTAAGGACCAGACAGCTATTCCCGGGGAGCTGTTTTTT.

The chain's CDR3 is CASSPIGTPSYEQYF. The CDR3 region has the DNA TGTGCCAGCAGTCCTATAGGGACACCCTCCTACGAGCAGTACTTC. The chain has TRBV28 and TRBJ2-7, with a tentative D call TRBD1 (6 bases). This CDR3 has 15 amino acids. Trimming pared 5 bases from V and 0 bases from J, leaving 14 bases between. The germline gives CDR1 MDHEN, CDR2 SYDVKM.

V usage is TRBV28 and J usage is TRBJ1-2, with D perhaps TRBD1 (6 bases). V dropped 6 bases and J dropped 6 bases, with 11 bases sitting between them. This CDR3 has 12 residues. Looked up from germline, CDR1 is MDHEN and CDR2 is SYDVKM. This CDR3 is CASSTGNDGYTF. The CDR3 nucleotides read TGTGCCAGCAGCACAGGGAATGATGGCTACACCTTC.

The gene calls are TRBV7-3 and TRBJ2-7; 7 bases are shared with TRBD2. V was pared by 1 base and J by 5 bases, with 5 bases of the junction left unmatched. The CDR3 runs 14 residues. Per germline, CDR1 SGHTA and CDR2 FQGTGA. The CDR3 reads CASSLRAGEDEQYF. The CDR3 DNA follows: TGTGCCAGCAGCTTAAGGGCGGGGGAGGACGAGCAGTACTTC.

The chain combines TRBV3-1 (or the pseudogene TRBV3-2) with TRBJ1-5, with TRBD1 identical over 7 bases. The CDR3 length is 15 residues. With V trimmed by 2 bases and J by 10 bases, 11 bases remained unmatched. CDR1 and CDR2 (germline): LGHDT, YNNKEL (reference sequence). CDR3 sequence reads: CASSQSFFRGDPQHF. The CDR3 region has the DNA TGTGCCAGCAGCCAAAGCTTTTTCAGGGGGGACCCCCAGCATTTT.

The chain's CDR3 is CASSPGQAPYGYTF. CDR3 coding DNA: TGTGCCAGCTCACCGGGACAGGCCCCCTATGGCTACACCTTC. This chain uses TRBV18 with TRBJ1-2, with 8 bases fitting TRBD1. CDR3 length: 14 residues. Germline-derived CDR1 and CDR2 are KGHSH and LQKENI. The J segment lost 4 bases and the V segment lost 3 bases, leaving 4 bases of the junction unmatched.

CDR3 protein: CASSRVDRDNSPLHF. The CDR3 region has the DNA TGCGCCAGCAGCCGAGTAGACAGGGATAATTCACCCCTCCACTTT. The chain joins TRBV4-1 to TRBJ1-6; 7 nucleotides match TRBD1. The CDR3 is 15 residues long. V dropped 4 bases and J dropped 5; count of bases not matched to a gene: 5. Germline values: CDR1 MGHRA, CDR2 YSYEKL.

J is TRBJ2-1 and V is TRBV7-9, with TRBD1 matching over 10 bases. Germline V gives CDR1 SEHNR, CDR2 FQNEAQ (reference sequence). CDR3 length: 16 amino acids. V was clipped by 2 bases and J by 2 bases; unmatched bases: 3. In nucleotides, the CDR3 is TGTGCCAGCAGCTTAAGGACAGGGGGTCCCTACAATGAGCAGTTCTTC. This gives the protein CASSLRTGGPYNEQFF. Drawing the rest from reference TRBV7-9 and TRBJ2-1, the complete variable domain is DTGVSQNPRHKITKRGQNVTFRCDPISEHNRLYWYRQTLGQGPEFLTYFQNEAQLEKSRLLSDRFSAERPKGSFSTLEIQRTEQGDSAMYLCASSLRTGGPYNEQFFGPGTRLTVL.

This clone was detected only once. The rearrangement links TRBV7-2 to TRBJ2-6; D might be TRBD2 (5 bases). This CDR3 contains 17 residues. V shed 0 bases and J shed 0 bases, with 9 bases lying between them. Germline V gives CDR1 SGHTA, CDR2 FQGNSA. This CDR3 reads CASSLAGVYSGANVLTF. The CDR3 nucleotides are TGTGCCAGCAGCTTAGCGGGAGTATACTCTGGGGCCAACGTCCTGACTTTC.

The chain joins TRBV28 to TRBJ2-5, with D hard to call. There are 12 residues in the CDR3. V shed 11 bases and J shed 2 bases, with 12 bases lying between them. The germline V gene encodes CDR1 MDHEN and CDR2 SYDVKM. The CDR3 region is CALGIRQETQYF. The CDR3 nucleotides are TGTGCCCTCGGTATCCGACAAGAGACCCAGTACTTC.

The chain has TRBV27 and TRBJ1-2, with 7 positions matching TRBD1. In germline, CDR1 is MNHEY, CDR2 SMNVEV (reference sequence). The V segment lost 6 bases and the J segment 2 bases; nucleotides outside the gene matches: 9. This CDR3 contains 15 residues. CDR3 nucleotides: TGTGCCAGCAGACCTACCGGGACAGTGAACTATGGCTACACCTTC. Its translation: CASRPTGTVNYGYTF.

V and J are TRBV4-3 and TRBJ2-2; D may be TRBD2 (5 bases). Germline CDR1 is LGHNA and CDR2 is YSLEER. The germline V and J ends were trimmed by 3 bases and 0 bases, with 5 bases remaining between them. This CDR3 contains 14 residues. The CDR3 protein is CASSHGTNTGELFF. CDR3 DNA sequence: TGCGCCAGCAGCCACGGGACGAACACCGGGGAGCTGTTTTTT.

The chain has TRBV13 and TRBJ2-5; 7 nucleotides line up with TRBD2. The V gene's germline CDR1 is PRHDT and CDR2 FYEKMQ (reference sequence). The CDR3 extends over 14 amino acids. V dropped 2 bases and J dropped 3; count of bases not matched to a gene: 3. Here the CDR3 DNA reads TGTGCCAGCAGCTTACTAGCGGAAGAAGAGACCCAGTACTTC. Translating gives CASSLLAEEETQYF.

This clone has more than one count but fewer than ten. The chain recombines TRBV28 with TRBJ2-1, with 7 bases matching TRBD2. V shed 2 bases and J 3 bases; nucleotides not matched to a gene: 16. The germline CDR1 and CDR2 sequences are MDHEN and SYDVKM. The CDR3 covers 19 residues. In DNA, the CDR3 is TGTGCCAGCAGTTTAAGCGGCGTAATATTGGCGGGAGACTACAATGAGCAGTTCTTC. This gives the protein CASSLSGVILAGDYNEQFF.

The genes are TRBV29-1 and TRBJ1-3; 7 bases are shared with TRBD1. The CDR3 totals 15 residues. Losses at the gene ends were 4 bases for V and 0 bases for J; bases not matched to a gene: 6. The germline V gene encodes CDR1 SQVTM and CDR2 ANQGSEA. The CDR3 DNA is TGCAGCGTTGCGTACCCAGGGGGCTCTGGAAACACCATATATTTT. This gives the protein CSVAYPGGSGNTIYF. The full variable domain, in which reference TRBV29-1 and TRBJ1-3 provide the parts outside the CDR3, is SAVISQKPSRDICQRGTSLTIQCQVDSQVTMMFWYRQQPGQSLTLIATANQGSEATYESGFVIDKFPISRPNLTFSTLTVSNMSPEDSSIYLCSVAYPGGSGNTIYFGEGSWLTVV.

In its sample, this clone was seen a few times. The rearrangement links TRBV7-6 to TRBJ1-5; 8 bases align to TRBD1. V was pared by 5 bases and J by 1 base, with 4 bases of the junction left unmatched. Germline V lookup: CDR1 SGHVS, CDR2 FNYEAQ. The CDR3 is made up of 15 amino acids. The CDR3 reads CASSPDRASNQPQHF. The CDR3 DNA reads as TGTGCCAGCAGCCCGGACAGGGCGAGCAATCAGCCCCAGCATTTT.

The chain has TRBV5-1 and TRBJ1-4; tentatively, D is TRBD1 (6 bases). The germline CDR1 and CDR2 sequences are SGHRS and YFSETQ. This CDR3 has 16 amino acids. Trimming took off 0 bases at V and 8 bases at J, with 17 bases between the two ends. The CDR3 nucleotides read TGCGCCAGCAGCTTGGCAGGAGGACAGATGCCCGAAAAACTGTTTTTT. It is translated as CASSLAGGQMPEKLFF.

The chain joins TRBV10-1 to TRBJ1-1, with 10 bases lining up with TRBD1. This CDR3 contains 14 residues. The junction had 7 bases not matched to a gene; V was cut back by 10 bases and J by 2 bases. Germline V gene lookup returns CDR1 WNHNN and CDR2 SYGVQD (reference sequence). CDR3 bases: TGCGCCATCCCTTGGGACAGGGGAAACACTGAAGCTTTCTTT. It codes for CAIPWDRGNTEAFF.

The genes are TRBV7-9 and TRBJ1-1, with a possible D match to TRBD1 (5 bases). The CDR3 contains 15 residues. Germline V gene data show CDR1 as SEHNR and CDR2 as FQNEAQ (reference sequence). V was clipped by 5 bases and J by 4 bases, with 17 bases between them. CDR3 sequence: CASSASPGVGTEAFF. The CDR3 nucleotides read TGTGCCAGCAGCGCCTCCCCGGGGGTTGGCACTGAAGCTTTCTTT. The full variable domain, in which reference TRBV7-9 and TRBJ1-1 provide the parts outside the CDR3, is DTGVSQNPRHKITKRGQNVTFRCDPISEHNRLYWYRQTLGQGPEFLTYFQNEAQLEKSRLLSDRFSAERPKGSFSTLEIQRTEQGDSAMYLCASSASPGVGTEAFFGQGTRLTVV.